A single sample is the source of the 31 T cell receptor beta chains below, sequenced in a study of T cell responses to AZD1222 COVID-19 vaccine. Here immunoSEQ multiplex PCR was the method, and the copy in TCRdb shows in-frame clones only, minus some. The table has around 130,000 clones, over 75% seen once. The sequencing used peripheral blood, collected on day 0 of AZD1222 vaccination. The receptors come from an adult in good health.

The genes are TRBV6-4 and TRBJ2-2, with a tentative D call TRBD2 (5 bases). V was trimmed by 4 bases and J by 5 bases, leaving 11 bases between them. Germline CDR1 MRHNA, CDR2 SNTAGT. The CDR3 covers 14 residues. CDR3 amino acids: CASSGTGLTGELFF. CDR3 in DNA: TGTGCCAGCAGTGGCACGGGGTTGACCGGGGAGCTGTTTTTT.

CDR3 sequence (DNA): TGTGCCAGCAGAAATAGGGGGGCTCGTACCGGGGAGCTGTTTTTT. This codes for CASRNRGARTGELFF. V and J are TRBV6-5 and TRBJ2-2; D is perhaps TRBD1 or TRBD2 (6 bases each). V was clipped by 6 bases and J by 5 bases, with 16 bases between them. Germline V gives CDR1 MNHEY, CDR2 SVGAGI. CDR3 length equals 15 residues.

This sequence joins TRBV28 and TRBJ2-7; 9 bases align to TRBD1. Trimming cost V 3 bases and J 2 bases; bases outside gene matches: 11. The germline CDR1 and CDR2 sequences are MDHEN and SYDVKM. CDR3 length equals 17 residues. CDR3 in DNA: TGTGCCAGCAGTTTTACCCCGGGCGGGACAGGGACCTACGAGCAGTACTTC. Its protein is CASSFTPGGTGTYEQYF.

The chain combines TRBV30 with TRBJ1-6; D not certain. The V end was cut by 1 base, the J end by 7 bases, with 14 bases between. This CDR3 contains 15 residues. Germline values: CDR1 GTSNPN, CDR2 SVGIG (reference sequence). The CDR3 is CAWSAWLSRNSPLHF. In DNA form, the CDR3 reads TGTGCCTGGAGTGCCTGGCTCTCCCGGAATTCACCCCTCCACTTT.

This clone was counted only a few times. The V call is TRBV6-1, the J call TRBJ1-1, with a possible D match to TRBD1 (5 bases). Trimming pared 2 bases from V and 2 bases from J, leaving 12 bases between. The germline V gene has CDR1 MNHNS and CDR2 SASEGT. The CDR3 length is 15 residues. CDR3 region: CASSELGVPNTEAFF. CDR3 coding DNA: TGTGCCAGCAGTGAACTGGGGGTTCCCAACACTGAAGCTTTCTTT.

The chain links TRBV13 to TRBJ2-7; 15 nucleotides align to TRBD2. Germline V gives CDR1 PRHDT, CDR2 FYEKMQ (reference sequence). The CDR3 has 17 residues. V dropped 4 bases and J dropped 1; count of bases not matched to a gene: 5. CDR3 sequence (DNA): TGTGCCAGCAGCTACGGACTAGCGGGGGGGCGTTCCTACGAGCAGTACTTC. Protein product: CASSYGLAGGRSYEQYF.

The chain recombines TRBV4-1 with TRBJ1-5; TRBD1 matches at 7 bases. V trimming: 2 bases; J trimming: 0 bases; junction bases outside the gene matches: 10. Germline-derived CDR1 and CDR2 are MGHRA and YSYEKL. The CDR3 contains 18 residues. The CDR3 spells CASSQKPMGQNSNQPQHF. The CDR3 DNA follows: TGCGCCAGCAGCCAAAAGCCAATGGGACAGAATAGCAATCAGCCCCAGCATTTT.

This rearrangement joins TRBV19 to TRBJ1-1, with D maybe TRBD1 (6 bases). Trimming stripped 10 bases from V and 4 bases from J, with 16 bases between. Germline values: CDR1 LNHDA, CDR2 SQIVND (reference sequence). This CDR3 has 13 amino acids. The CDR3 is CATNRAGATEAFF. CDR3 coding DNA: TGTGCCACTAACCGGGCAGGGGCCACTGAAGCTTTCTTT. Full variable domain (missing parts from reference TRBV19 and TRBJ1-1): DGGITQSPKYLFRKEGQNVTLSCEQNLNHDAMYWYRQDPGQGLRLIYYSQIVNDFQKGDIAEGYSVSREKKESFPLTVTSAQKNPTAFYLCATNRAGATEAFFGQGTRLTVV.

The chain has TRBV6-5 and TRBJ2-1, with unresolved D. V was clipped by 2 bases and J by 3 bases, with 11 bases between them. Germline V gene data show CDR1 as MNHEY and CDR2 as SVGAGI. The CDR3 totals 15 residues. The CDR3 DNA sequence: TGTGCCAGCAGTTACGTGCATAACGGCTACAATGAGCAGTTCTTC. Amino acids: CASSYVHNGYNEQFF.

The V and J genes are TRBV30 and TRBJ1-6, with TRBD1 matching 7 bases. The CDR3 has 15 amino acids. V shed 1 base, J shed 2 bases, and the junction held 2 bases outside the gene matches. Germline lookup yields CDR1 GTSNPN and CDR2 SVGIG (reference sequence). CDR3 nucleotides: TGTGCCTGGAGTGAGGGGGCTCCCTATAATTCACCCCTCCACTTT. Encoded protein: CAWSEGAPYNSPLHF.

The genes are TRBV6-6 and TRBJ2-7; 8 bases match TRBD2. The germline V gene encodes CDR1 MNHNY and CDR2 SVGAGI (reference sequence). Losses at the gene ends were 5 bases for V and 2 bases for J; bases not matched to a gene: 17. The CDR3 totals 18 residues. CDR3 loop: CASSPRAPTSGYTYEQYF. The CDR3 DNA is TGTGCCAGCAGTCCCAGAGCCCCAACTAGCGGCTACACCTACGAGCAGTACTTC.

The sample holds a few counts of this clone. V is TRBV3-1 (or the pseudogene TRBV3-2) and J is TRBJ2-1; possible D gene TRBD2, 7 bases. V shed 2 bases and J shed 7 bases, with 24 bases lying between them. Germline lookup yields CDR1 LGHDT and CDR2 YNNKEL (reference sequence). This CDR3 spans 18 amino acids. The CDR3 DNA reads as TGTGCCAGCAGCCAACAGGAGTGGGGGAGGGGCCAGGGGAATGAGCAGTTCTTC. Residues: CASSQQEWGRGQGNEQFF.

The chain uses TRBV28 and TRBJ1-2, with D possibly matching TRBD1 (6 bases). Trimming removed 3 bases at V and 8 bases at J, with 10 bases between. The CDR3 is 12 amino acids. The germline V gene encodes CDR1 MDHEN and CDR2 SYDVKM. As DNA, the CDR3 is TGTGCCAGCAGTTTGAGGGGGTACGGCTACACCTTC. Translating it yields CASSLRGYGYTF.

This rearrangement joins TRBV28 to TRBJ1-2; D is perhaps TRBD1 (6 bases). CDR3 size: 15 residues. Trimming took off 5 bases at V and 7 bases at J, with 20 bases between the two ends. The germline V gene has CDR1 MDHEN and CDR2 SYDVKM. CDR3 DNA: TGTGCCAGCAGTAGAAACAGGGTCTCTTTCTTTGGCTACACCTTC. Translating gives CASSRNRVSFFGYTF.

V gene TRBV4-2 combines with J gene TRBJ2-7; maybe TRBD1 (5 bases). This CDR3 spans 14 amino acids. Germline V gives CDR1 LGHNA, CDR2 YNFKEQ. V lost 0 bases and J 6 bases, leaving 12 bases between the germline ends. CDR3 in amino acids: CASSQESGLVEQYF. In DNA form, the CDR3 reads TGTGCCAGCAGCCAAGAATCAGGGCTCGTCGAGCAGTACTTC.

V is TRBV11-2 and J is TRBJ1-2; tentatively, D is TRBD1 (6 bases). This CDR3 contains 16 residues. From germline, CDR1 is SGHAT and CDR2 FQNNGV. The V and J ends lost 5 bases and 2 bases respectively, with 18 bases between them. DNA for the CDR3: TGTGCCAGCAGCCACAGGGCCGGCAGCGGAAACTATGGCTACACCTTC. Translating gives CASSHRAGSGNYGYTF. Full variable domain (outside the CDR3, taken from reference TRBV11-2 and TRBJ1-2): EAGVAQSPRYKIIEKRQSVAFWCNPISGHATLYWYQQILGQGPKLLIQFQNNGVVDDSQLPKDRFSAERLKGVDSTLKIQPAKLEDSAVYLCASSHRAGSGNYGYTFGSGTRLTVV.

This clone was seen more than once but under ten times. At one boundary the junction diverges from the germline segment, which might be a read error. This chain uses TRBV10-2 with TRBJ1-6; D uncertain. The CDR3 is made up of 16 amino acids. CDR1 and CDR2 from the germline V gene are WSHSY and SAAADI. CDR3 in DNA: TGCGCCAGCAGGGAGTCGGTCGGGTCCTATAATTCACCCCTCCACTTT. Translation: CASRESVGSYNSPLHF.

V usage is TRBV27 and J usage is TRBJ1-1, with D maybe TRBD1 (6 bases). Trimming removed 3 bases from V and 4 bases from J, with 12 bases in between. From germline, CDR1 is MNHEY and CDR2 SMNVEV (reference sequence). CDR3 length: 14 amino acids. The CDR3 sequence: CASSFTGWPTEAFF. CDR3 DNA: TGTGCCAGCAGTTTTACAGGGTGGCCCACTGAAGCTTTCTTT.

The gene calls are TRBV9 and TRBJ2-3; a weak D match, TRBD2 (5 bases). Germline CDR1 is SGDLS and CDR2 is YYNGEE. Trimming took off 7 bases at V and 4 bases at J, with 13 bases between the two ends. This CDR3 contains 13 residues. CDR3 sequence: CASALLEADTQYF. DNA for the CDR3: TGTGCCAGCGCCCTGCTGGAGGCAGATACGCAGTATTTT.

This chain uses TRBV7-9 with TRBJ1-4; 10 bases map to TRBD1. CDR1 and CDR2 (germline): SEHNR, FQNEAQ (reference sequence). CDR3 size: 16 residues. The J segment lost 7 bases and the V segment lost 2 bases, leaving 7 bases of the junction unmatched. The CDR3 loop is CASSLQWGQGSEKLFF. CDR3 nucleotides: TGTGCCAGCAGCTTACAATGGGGACAGGGGAGTGAAAAACTGTTTTTT.

Here the CDR3 DNA reads TGCGCCAGCAGCCCGGACGGGACAACAGCCTACGAGCAGTACTTC. Residues: CASSPDGTTAYEQYF. The V call is TRBV5-1, the J call TRBJ2-7; D may be TRBD1 (6 bases). V was cut by 4 bases and J by 2 bases, with 16 bases left in between. CDR3 length: 15 residues. Germline CDR1 SGHRS, CDR2 YFSETQ.

V is TRBV28 and J is TRBJ1-6; no definite D call. V lost 9 bases and J 7 bases, leaving 10 bases between the germline ends. From germline, CDR1 is MDHEN and CDR2 SYDVKM. The CDR3 totals 12 residues. As DNA, the CDR3 is TGTGCCAGTACTAACCGGAATTCACCCCTCCACTTT. Protein: CASTNRNSPLHF.

The chain carries TRBV2 and TRBJ1-1, with a possible D match to TRBD1 (6 bases). Germline assignment: CDR1 SNHLY and CDR2 FYNNEI. V gave up 6 bases and J gave up 7 bases, with 18 bases separating them. The length of the CDR3 is 14 residues. The CDR3 loop is CASSRTGLEVEAFF. In nucleotides, the CDR3 is TGTGCCAGCAGCCGTACAGGGCTGGAAGTTGAAGCTTTCTTT.

This chain connects TRBV5-4 to TRBJ1-1, with D possibly being TRBD1 (5 bases). CDR1 is SGHNT, CDR2 YYREEE, per germline (reference sequence). V shed 6 bases and J shed 5 bases, with 20 bases lying between them. This CDR3 region has 15 residues. CDR3 amino acids: CASTHIGEGRTEAFF. CDR3 nucleotide sequence: TGTGCCAGCACCCACATCGGAGAGGGGCGGACTGAAGCTTTCTTT.

V and J are TRBV29-1 and TRBJ1-3; 8 nucleotides agree with TRBD1. The CDR3 is made up of 17 amino acids. V was pared by 4 bases and J by 0 bases, with 11 bases of the junction left unmatched. From germline, CDR1 is SQVTM and CDR2 ANQGSEA. This CDR3 is CSVVKVPTGGSGNTIYF. The CDR3 bases are TGCAGCGTTGTTAAGGTCCCTACAGGGGGCTCTGGAAACACCATATATTTT.

The chain links TRBV18 to TRBJ1-2; a weak D match, TRBD1 (6 bases). The germline V gene has CDR1 KGHSH and CDR2 LQKENI. The V end lost 5 bases, the J end lost 6 bases, and 13 bases lay between the germline ends. The CDR3 covers 13 residues. The CDR3: CASSETGRDGYTF. The CDR3 DNA reads TGTGCCAGCTCAGAAACAGGGCGTGATGGCTACACCTTC.

The rearrangement joins TRBV6-5 to TRBJ1-1, with D uncertain. V lost 4 bases and J lost 1, with 1 base in between. Germline CDR1 reads MNHEY; CDR2 reads SVGAGI. The CDR3 totals 11 residues. CDR3 residues: CASSSNTEAFF. CDR3 coding DNA: TGTGCCAGCAGTTCGAACACTGAAGCTTTCTTT.

The chain couples TRBV7-9 to TRBJ2-7, with D perhaps TRBD1 (6 bases). This CDR3 region has 14 residues. Between the trimmed V and J ends, which lost 5 bases and 2 bases, there was a span of 13 bases. Germline V gene lookup returns CDR1 SEHNR and CDR2 FQNEAQ (reference sequence). DNA of the CDR3: TGTGCCAGCAGCCAGCCGGGACAAGCCTACGAGCAGTACTTC. It codes for CASSQPGQAYEQYF. The variable domain in full, with the rest retrieved from reference TRBV7-9 and TRBJ2-7, is DTGVSQNPRHKITKRGQNVTFRCDPISEHNRLYWYRQTLGQGPEFLTYFQNEAQLEKSRLLSDRFSAERPKGSFSTLEIQRTEQGDSAMYLCASSQPGQAYEQYFGPGTRLTVT.

Only one count was recorded for this clone. The chain couples TRBV10-2 to TRBJ2-7; either TRBD1 or TRBD2 may supply D (5 bases each). The V end lost 6 bases, the J end lost 1 base, and 13 bases lay between the germline ends. Germline assignment: CDR1 WSHSY and CDR2 SAAADI. The CDR3 covers 14 residues. CDR3 residues: CASSRDRLSYEQYF. DNA for the CDR3: TGCGCCAGCAGCCGGGACCGATTATCCTACGAGCAGTACTTC.

The rearrangement links TRBV6-1 to TRBJ2-1, with D possibly TRBD1 on 5 matching bases. The CDR3 is 15 residues long. The V end lost 0 bases, the J end lost 5 bases, and 11 bases lay between the germline ends. CDR1 is MNHNS, CDR2 SASEGT, per germline. CDR3 nucleotide sequence: TGTGCCAGCAGTGAAGCCCAGGGTACCCACAATGAGCAGTTCTTC. It codes for CASSEAQGTHNEQFF.

The chain combines TRBV19 with TRBJ1-1; D gene uncertain. Per the germline V gene, CDR1 is LNHDA and CDR2 is SQIVND (reference sequence). The CDR3 spans 16 residues. V lost 4 bases and J lost 0, with 15 bases in between. The DNA for the CDR3 is TGTGCCAGTAGTACCCGTTTCGCTTCTGTGAACACTGAAGCTTTCTTT. As protein: CASSTRFASVNTEAFF.